The present T cell receptor (beta chain) was sequenced within a study of beta chain features in type 1 diabetes. Study overall: Under 110,000,000 sorted cells were examined across all samples.

Every isolated RNA sample was fully reverse transcribed, so sequencing captured expressed TCRB transcripts. Some clones are missing from TCRdb's copy, which holds only in-frame ones; the method was immunoSEQ multiplex PCR. This table has 350,000 to 450,000 clones, roughly an eighth appearing once. Overall study findings and caveats: Type 1 diabetes patients showed a moderate but significant shortening of TCRB CDR3s in all four CD4+ subsets.

This clone was seen only a few times. Its antigen is unidentified. Sorted cells reached over 95% purity in every population. Germline assignment: CDR1 MNHEY and CDR2 SVGAGI. The trim removed 7 bases at V and 3 bases at J, leaving 10 bases unmatched. CDR3 length equals 15 residues. The source is a woman under 30 with type 1 diabetes. Sequenced sample: naive CD4+ T cells from blood. The chain combines TRBV6-5 with TRBJ2-3, with 7 bases matching TRBD2. CDR3 coding DNA: TGTGCCAGCAAATGGGGCCCTAGCGGTACAGATACGCAGTATTTT. It yields the protein CASKWGPSGTDTQYF.